The rows below give T cell receptor beta chains drawn from one sample of a study of T cell responses to AZD1222 COVID-19 vaccine. Clones were sequenced by immunoSEQ multiplex PCR, and TCRdb holds only the in-frame ones, with some missing. There are approximately 210,000 clones in the sample; approximately 94% occur only once, and around 1.7% lies in the top ten. The material sequenced was peripheral blood, taken 28 days after the second dose of the MenACWY control vaccine. The receptor set was obtained from an adult who received the MenACWY meningococcal vaccine as a control. Each CDR3 is given without its conserved first and last residue. Clone size is shown for a subset of rows, as once, few, many or a class of expanded clone.

>TRBV9|NA
ASSAPSGNTIY
>TRBV23-1|few
ASSPFPSGANVLT
>TRBV16|NA
ASSQGVGYEQY
>TRBV18|NA
ASSHDTATNEKLF
>TRBV6-2/TRBV6-3|NA
ASGQYKNTEAF
>TRBV30|NA
AWSADAEQY
>TRBV5-6|NA
ASSLGGQWGPEAF
>TRBV25-1|NA
ASSELASGRADNEQF
>TRBV19|NA
ASSISGRGNVDTQY
>TRBV6-2/TRBV6-3|NA
ASSYVAGGRETQY
>TRBV30|NA
AWSHPGSHSGNTIY
>TRBV21-1|NA
ASSKDRSNQPQH
>TRBV30|once
AWSSPAGGSYGYT
>TRBV28|NA
ASSLRATDYGYT
>TRBV24-1|few
ATRKGAGGYT
>TRBV7-2|NA
ASSLWGASSYEQY
>TRBV19|NA
ASDGMNTEAF
>TRBV5-5|once
ASSFGTGGYNEQF
>TRBV19|NA
ASSYTDHSNQPQH
>TRBV25-1|NA
ANSETGTGGDEQF
>TRBV27|NA
ASSFERTSGLDEQF
>TRBV6-5|NA
ASSYDGQGSSPLH
>TRBV6-6|NA
ASTQVGNQPQH
>TRBV6-6|NA
ASSWGEKLF
>TRBV10-3|NA
AISDRSFSGGPETGELF
>TRBV5-1|NA
ASSPATSYEQY
>TRBV5-4|NA
ASSLDGGGIGETQY
>TRBV13|NA
ASSLQGEQPQH
>TRBV29-1|once
SVGVGGGASEQY
>TRBV9|NA
ASSFTTGGGSETQY
>TRBV7-8|NA
ASSLGTRSADTQY
>TRBV27|NA
ASRSIGQGAYGYT
>TRBV2|NA
ASSEFAGYSYNEQF
>TRBV6-1|NA
ASSVLTSGSGGNEQF
>TRBV29-1|NA
SAGGLAGHNEQF
>TRBV4-1|NA
ASSQGQGLNEKLF
>TRBV5-1|NA
ASSPSGQGFYEQY
>TRBV6-2/TRBV6-3|NA
ASSYSSGTSQAFRTQY
>TRBV7-9|NA
ASSLNWNQPQH
>TRBV9|NA
ASSVVEIAGGTGELF
>TRBV28|NA
ASTLGYEQY
>TRBV24-1|NA
ATSDPGQGADEQY
>TRBV5-6|NA
ASSLVSRLSYEQY
>TRBV4-1|NA
ASSQDMSAPPRGEQY
>TRBV5-5|NA
ASSFETQY
>TRBV30|NA
AWSGTGVGSPLH
>TRBV30|NA
AWSVGYEQY
>TRBV10-3|few
ATWFGGEGTDTQY
>TRBV21-1|NA
ASSTDGTQGAYEQY
>TRBV28|NA
ASSAQGQGSNQPQH
>TRBV19|NA
ASSIRAPGQTGANVLT
>TRBV10-2|NA
ASSERGDSRPSGANVLT
>TRBV2|NA
ASSGQGAVDTQY
>TRBV30|once
AWRRGGSWVETQY
>TRBV27|NA
ASWGTEAF